The rows below give T cell receptor beta chains drawn from one sample of a study of OX40 agonist ivuxolimab in advanced cancers. Clones were read by immunoSEQ multiplex PCR, and TCRdb kept only the in-frame ones, dropping some. The sample has some 41,000 clones; approximately 90% are singletons. The starting material was CD4+ or CD8+ T cells sorted from blood, obtained in a trial of the OX40 agonist ivuxolimab. These receptors were taken from an adult with an advanced solid tumor such as melanoma, head and neck, liver or kidney cancer. The CDR3 runs from the conserved cysteine through the conserved F or W. Each record gives: clone size, D gene, V gene, CDR3 length, J gene, CDR3 protein, CDR3 DNA. The D gene is left open where the match is weak. Part of the rows lack a size; the others show once, few, many or a class for expanded clones.

NA	NA	TRBV6-1	13	TRBJ2-2	CASSKRLGGELFF	TGTGCCAGCAGTAAGAGGCTGGGCGGGGAGCTGTTTTTT
NA	NA	TRBV7-9	14	TRBJ1-1	CASSLVGGNTEAFF	TGTGCCAGCAGCTTAGTAGGGGGGAACACTGAAGCTTTCTTT
NA	TRBD1	TRBV6-1	15	TRBJ2-1	CASSTTMTGTDEQFF	TGTGCCAGCAGTACAACAATGACAGGGACGGATGAGCAGTTCTTC
NA	NA	TRBV7-3	16	TRBJ2-2	CASSPDSGRGPGELFF	TGTGCCAGCAGCCCGGATAGCGGCAGGGGTCCCGGGGAGCTGTTTTTT
NA	TRBD1	TRBV7-3	17	TRBJ2-3	CASSLTGQGSVTDTQYF	TGTGCCAGCAGCTTAACGGGACAGGGGTCGGTCACAGATACGCAGTATTTT
NA	TRBD2	TRBV19	15	TRBJ2-3	CASRPGGGRPNTQYF	TGTGCCAGTAGGCCCGGGGGGGGACGACCCAATACGCAGTATTTT
NA	TRBD1	TRBV4-1	14	TRBJ2-5	CASSQRTGAETQYF	TGCGCCAGCAGCCAAAGGACAGGGGCGGAGACCCAGTACTTC
NA	NA	TRBV7-6	13	TRBJ1-1	CASSLGQNTEAFF	TGTGCCAGCAGCTTAGGGCAGAACACTGAAGCTTTCTTT
NA	TRBD1	TRBV6-6	15	TRBJ2-1	CASRRTGSSYNEQFF	TGTGCCAGCAGGCGGACAGGGAGCTCCTACAATGAGCAGTTCTTC
NA	NA	TRBV20-1	10	TRBJ1-1	CSARKGEAFF	TGCAGTGCTAGAAAGGGTGAAGCTTTCTTT
NA	TRBD2	TRBV28	20	TRBJ2-1	CASSPGAGGPRKSSYNEQFF	TGTGCCAGCAGTCCCGGGGCGGGGGGTCCTCGGAAGAGCTCCTACAATGAGCAGTTCTTC
NA	TRBD2	TRBV29-1	18	TRBJ2-7	CSVKGRTSGRTSSYEQYF	TGCAGCGTGAAAGGGAGGACTAGCGGGAGGACCAGCTCCTACGAGCAGTACTTC
few	TRBD1	TRBV4-1	15	TRBJ1-5	CASRPTGMGNQPQHF	TGCGCCAGCAGACCGACAGGGATGGGCAATCAGCCCCAGCATTTT
NA	NA	TRBV19	12	TRBJ1-5	CASSPPVGPQHF	TGTGCCAGTAGCCCCCCGGTGGGGCCCCAGCATTTT